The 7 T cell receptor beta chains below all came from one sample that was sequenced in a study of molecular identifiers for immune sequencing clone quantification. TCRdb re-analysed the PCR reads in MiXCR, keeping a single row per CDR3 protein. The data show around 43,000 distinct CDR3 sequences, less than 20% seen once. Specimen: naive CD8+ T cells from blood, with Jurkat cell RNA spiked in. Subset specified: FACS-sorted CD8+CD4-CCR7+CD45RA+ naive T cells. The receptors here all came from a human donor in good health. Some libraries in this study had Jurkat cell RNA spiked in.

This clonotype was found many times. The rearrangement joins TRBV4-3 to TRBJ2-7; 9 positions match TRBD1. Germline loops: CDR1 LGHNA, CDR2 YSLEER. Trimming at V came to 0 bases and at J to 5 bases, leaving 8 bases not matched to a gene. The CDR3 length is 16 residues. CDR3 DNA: TGCGCCAGCAGCCAAGATCTAGGACAGGGGAACCACGAGCAGTACTTC. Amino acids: CASSQDLGQGNHEQYF.

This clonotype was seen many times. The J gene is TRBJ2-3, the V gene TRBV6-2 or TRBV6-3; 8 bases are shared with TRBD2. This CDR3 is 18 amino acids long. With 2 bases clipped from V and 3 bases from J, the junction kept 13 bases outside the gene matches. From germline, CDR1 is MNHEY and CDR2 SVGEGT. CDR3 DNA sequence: TGTGCCAGCAGTTACAACCCACTAAGCGGGAGTATAACAGATACGCAGTATTTT. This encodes CASSYNPLSGSITDTQYF.

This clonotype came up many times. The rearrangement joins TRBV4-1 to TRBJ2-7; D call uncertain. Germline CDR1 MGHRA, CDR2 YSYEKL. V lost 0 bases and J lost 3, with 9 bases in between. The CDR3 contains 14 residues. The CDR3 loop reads CASSQDLLGYEQYF. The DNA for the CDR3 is TGCGCCAGCAGCCAAGACCTACTGGGCTACGAGCAGTACTTC.

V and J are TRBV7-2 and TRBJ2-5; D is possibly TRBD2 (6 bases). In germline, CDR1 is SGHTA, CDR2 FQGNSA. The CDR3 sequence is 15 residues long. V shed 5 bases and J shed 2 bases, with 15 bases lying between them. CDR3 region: CASSHWKLAQETQYF. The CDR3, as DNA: TGTGCCAGCAGCCATTGGAAACTAGCACAAGAGACCCAGTACTTC.

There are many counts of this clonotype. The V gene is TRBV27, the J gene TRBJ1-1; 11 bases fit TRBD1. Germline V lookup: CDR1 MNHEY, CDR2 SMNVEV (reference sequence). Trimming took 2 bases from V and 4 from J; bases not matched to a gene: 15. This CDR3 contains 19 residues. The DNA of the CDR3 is TGTGCCAGCAGTTTAGTAGGATCCGGGACAGGGGGGGCGGCCACTGAAGCTTTCTTT. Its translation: CASSLVGSGTGGAATEAFF.

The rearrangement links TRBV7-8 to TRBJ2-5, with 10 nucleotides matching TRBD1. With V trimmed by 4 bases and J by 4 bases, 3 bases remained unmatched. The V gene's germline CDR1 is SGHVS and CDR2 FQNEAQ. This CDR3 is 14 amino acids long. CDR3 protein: CASSSRTGGETQYF. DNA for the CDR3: TGTGCCAGCAGCTCCCGGACAGGGGGAGAGACCCAGTACTTC. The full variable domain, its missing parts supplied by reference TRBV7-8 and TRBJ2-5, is GAGVSQSPRYKVAKRGQDVALRCDPISGHVSLFWYQQALGQGPEFLTYFQNEAQLDKSGLPSDRFFAERPEGSVSTLKIQRTQQEDSAVYLCASSSRTGGETQYFGPGTRLLVL.

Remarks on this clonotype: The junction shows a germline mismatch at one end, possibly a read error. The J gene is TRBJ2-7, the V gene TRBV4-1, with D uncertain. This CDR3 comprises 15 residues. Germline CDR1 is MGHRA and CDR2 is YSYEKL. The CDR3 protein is CASSPARAVTYEVDF. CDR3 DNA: TGCGCCAGCAGCCCCGCCCGGGCAGTAACCTACGAGGTGGACTTC.